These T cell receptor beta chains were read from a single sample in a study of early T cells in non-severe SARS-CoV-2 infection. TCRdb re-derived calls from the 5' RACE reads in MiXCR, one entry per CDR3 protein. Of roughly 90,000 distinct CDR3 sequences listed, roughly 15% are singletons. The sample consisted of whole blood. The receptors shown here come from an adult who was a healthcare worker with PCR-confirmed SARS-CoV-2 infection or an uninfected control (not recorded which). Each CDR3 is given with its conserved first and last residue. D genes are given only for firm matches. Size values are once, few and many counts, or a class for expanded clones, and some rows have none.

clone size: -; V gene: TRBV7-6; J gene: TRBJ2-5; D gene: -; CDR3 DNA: TGTGCCAGCAGCCCAATGTTGGCGGGAAAAGAGACCCAGTACTTC; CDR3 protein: CASSPMLAGKETQYF
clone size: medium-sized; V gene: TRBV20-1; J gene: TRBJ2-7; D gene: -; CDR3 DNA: TGCAGTGCTAGAAACGACTACGAGCAGTACTTC; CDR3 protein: CSARNDYEQYF
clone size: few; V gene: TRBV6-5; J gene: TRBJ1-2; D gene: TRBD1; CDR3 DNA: TGTGCCAGCAGTTCGTCCCGACAGGGTTATGGCTACACCTTC; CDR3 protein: CASSSSRQGYGYTF
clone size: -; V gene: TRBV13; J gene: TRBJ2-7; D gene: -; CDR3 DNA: TGTGCCAGCAGCTTACTGGTGGGGGGGCCCGAGCAGTACTTC; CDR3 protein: CASSLLVGGPEQYF
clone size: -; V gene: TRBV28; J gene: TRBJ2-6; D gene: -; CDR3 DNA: TGTGGTACTGGGGTAGCCTCTGGGGCCAACGTCCTGACTTTC; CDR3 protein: CGTGVASGANVLTF
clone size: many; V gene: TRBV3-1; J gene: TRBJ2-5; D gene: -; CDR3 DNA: TGTGCCAGCAGCCAAGCAGGTGAAGAGACCCAGTACTTC; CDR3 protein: CASSQAGEETQYF
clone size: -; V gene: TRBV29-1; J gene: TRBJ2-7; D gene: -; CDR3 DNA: TGCAGCGTTGTTCCCCCAGGATCCTACGAGCAGTACTTC; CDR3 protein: CSVVPPGSYEQYF
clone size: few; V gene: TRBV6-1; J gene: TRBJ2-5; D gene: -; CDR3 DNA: TGTGCCAGCAGTAACCTTACCAAGTGGGCGCAAGAGACCCAGTACTTC; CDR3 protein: CASSNLTKWAQETQYF
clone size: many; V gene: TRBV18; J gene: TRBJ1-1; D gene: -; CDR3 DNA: TGTGCCAGCCGGAGTCTAGGGGGCACTGAAGCTTTCTTT; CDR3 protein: CASRSLGGTEAFF
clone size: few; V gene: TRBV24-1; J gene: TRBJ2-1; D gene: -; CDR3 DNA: TGTGCCACCAACTCCGGACAGCCCAATGAGCAGTTCTTC; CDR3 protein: CATNSGQPNEQFF
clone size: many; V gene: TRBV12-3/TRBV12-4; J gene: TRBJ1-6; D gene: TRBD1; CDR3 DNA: TGTGCCAGCAGCTATGGACAGGTTAATTCACCCCTCCACTTT; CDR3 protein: CASSYGQVNSPLHF
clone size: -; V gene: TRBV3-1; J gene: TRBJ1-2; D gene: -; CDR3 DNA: TGTGCCAGCAGCCAGATGGGGGTCTGGGATGGCTACACCTTC; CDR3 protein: CASSQMGVWDGYTF
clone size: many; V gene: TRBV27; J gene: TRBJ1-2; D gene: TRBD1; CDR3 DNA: TGTGCCAGCAGTTCTGCAGGGGGCGGCTATGGCTACACCTTC; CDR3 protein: CASSSAGGGYGYTF
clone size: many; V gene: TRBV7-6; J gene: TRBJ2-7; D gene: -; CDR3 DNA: TGTGCCAGCAGCTTGAAACCCCCGAACGGTCCCTACGAGCAGTACTTC; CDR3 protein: CASSLKPPNGPYEQYF
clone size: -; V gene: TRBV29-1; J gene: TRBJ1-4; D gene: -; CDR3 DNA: TGCAGCGTTGTAGGCAGACTAACTGAAAAACTGTTTTTT; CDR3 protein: CSVVGRLTEKLFF
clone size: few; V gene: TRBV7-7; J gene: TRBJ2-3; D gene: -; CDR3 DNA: TGTGCTAGCGGAACCGGGACTAGCACAGATACGCAGTATTTT; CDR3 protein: CASGTGTSTDTQYF
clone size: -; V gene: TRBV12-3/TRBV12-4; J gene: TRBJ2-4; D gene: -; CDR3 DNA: TGTGCCAGCAGTTTTGAAGTCCCACTAGCCAAAAACATTCAGTACTTC; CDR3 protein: CASSFEVPLAKNIQYF
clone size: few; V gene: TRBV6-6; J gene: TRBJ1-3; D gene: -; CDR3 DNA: TGTGCCGGCGGGGGATCTGGAAACACCATATATTTT; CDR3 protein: CAGGGSGNTIYF
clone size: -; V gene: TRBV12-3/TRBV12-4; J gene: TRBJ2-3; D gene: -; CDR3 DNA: TGTGCCAGCAGTTTTAGGGCAGGGGTCCCAGATACGCAGTATTTT; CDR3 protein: CASSFRAGVPDTQYF
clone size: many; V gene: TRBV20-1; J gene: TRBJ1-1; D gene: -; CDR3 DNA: TGCAGTGCTACCCCTTTGGAAGGGATGAACACTGAAGCTTTCTTT; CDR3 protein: CSATPLEGMNTEAFF
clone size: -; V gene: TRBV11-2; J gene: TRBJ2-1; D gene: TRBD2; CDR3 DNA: TGTGCCAGCAGCCGGGGACTAGCGGAATCCTACAATGAGCAGTTCTTC; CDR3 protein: CASSRGLAESYNEQFF
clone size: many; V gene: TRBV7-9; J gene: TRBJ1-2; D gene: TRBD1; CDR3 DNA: TGTGCCAGCACCCTAAGGCGGGACAGCTCCCATGGCTACACCTTC; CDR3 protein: CASTLRRDSSHGYTF
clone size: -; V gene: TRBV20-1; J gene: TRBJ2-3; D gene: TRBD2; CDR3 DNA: TGCAGTGCTAGCGAATGGCATGGCGGGGGAGTCTCTGAAGATACGCAGTATTTT; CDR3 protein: CSASEWHGGGVSEDTQYF
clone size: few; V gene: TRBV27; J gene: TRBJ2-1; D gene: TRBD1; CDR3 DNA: TGTGCCAGCAGTATAACCGGGACAGGGGTCGATGAGCAGTTCTTC; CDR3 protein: CASSITGTGVDEQFF
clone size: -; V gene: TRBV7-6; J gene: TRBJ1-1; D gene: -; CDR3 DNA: TGTGCCAGCAGCTTAGAGGACCTTGAAGCTTTCTTT; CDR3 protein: CASSLEDLEAFF
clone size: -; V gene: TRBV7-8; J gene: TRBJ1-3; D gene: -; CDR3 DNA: TGTGCCAGCAGTTCCTCGACGGGAAAAAACACCATATATTTT; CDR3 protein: CASSSSTGKNTIYF
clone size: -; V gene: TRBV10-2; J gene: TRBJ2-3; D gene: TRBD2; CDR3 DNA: TGCGCCAGCAGTGAGTCGCTAGCGGGGGGGAGGCCAGATACGCAGTATTTT; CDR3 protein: CASSESLAGGRPDTQYF
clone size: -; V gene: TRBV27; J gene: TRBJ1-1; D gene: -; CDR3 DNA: TGTGCCAGCAGTTTCCTATTGGGAACTGAAGCTTTCTTT; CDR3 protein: CASSFLLGTEAFF
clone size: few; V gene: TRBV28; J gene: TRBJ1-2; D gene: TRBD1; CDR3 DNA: TGTGCCAGCGGGACTTTCACTACAGGGGCTGATGGCTACACCTTC; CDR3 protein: CASGTFTTGADGYTF
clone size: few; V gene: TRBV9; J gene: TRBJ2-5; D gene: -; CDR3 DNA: TGTGCCAGCAGCATATTATCTGGGGCGGCCGGAGAGACCCAGTACTTC; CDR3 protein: CASSILSGAAGETQYF
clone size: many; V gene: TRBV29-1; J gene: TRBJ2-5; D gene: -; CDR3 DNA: TGCAGCGTTACCATCGGGGACTTGAGAGAGACCCAGTACTTC; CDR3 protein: CSVTIGDLRETQYF
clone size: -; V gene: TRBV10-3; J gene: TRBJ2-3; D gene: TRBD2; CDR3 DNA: TGTGCCATCAGTGAGAGGCTAGCGGGCACAGATACGCAGTATTTT; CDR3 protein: CAISERLAGTDTQYF
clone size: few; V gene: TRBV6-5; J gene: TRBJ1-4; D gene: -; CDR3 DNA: TGTGCCAGCAGCTGGCAGGGGCGTTACAATGAAAAACTGTTTTTT; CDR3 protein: CASSWQGRYNEKLFF
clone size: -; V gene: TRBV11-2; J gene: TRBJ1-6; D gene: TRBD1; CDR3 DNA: TGTGCCAGCAGCTTAAGGGACAGGGGATATAATTCACCCCTCCACTTT; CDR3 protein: CASSLRDRGYNSPLHF
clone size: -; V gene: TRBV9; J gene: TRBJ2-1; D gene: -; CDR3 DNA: TGTGCCAGCAGCGTTGGTTGGCCAGGTGACAATGAGCAGTTCTTC; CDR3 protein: CASSVGWPGDNEQFF
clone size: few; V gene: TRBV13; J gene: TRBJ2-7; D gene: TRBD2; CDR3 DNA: TGTGCCAGCAGCGTTAGCGGGACACCAGCTGAAAACTACGAGCAGTACTTC; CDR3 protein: CASSVSGTPAENYEQYF
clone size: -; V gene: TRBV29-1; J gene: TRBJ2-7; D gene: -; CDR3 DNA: TGCAGCGTTGAAGACCACATCTCCTACGAGCAGTACTTC; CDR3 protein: CSVEDHISYEQYF
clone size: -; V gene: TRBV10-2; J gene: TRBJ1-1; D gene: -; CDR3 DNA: TGCGCCAGCCGGGGGGAAGTGAACACTGAAGCTTTCTTT; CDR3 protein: CASRGEVNTEAFF
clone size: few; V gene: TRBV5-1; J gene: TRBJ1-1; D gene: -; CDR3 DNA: TGCGCCAGCAGCTTGGCGCAGGGCAACACTGAAGCTTTCTTT; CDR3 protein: CASSLAQGNTEAFF
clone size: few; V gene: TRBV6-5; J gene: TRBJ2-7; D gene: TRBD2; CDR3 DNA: TGTGCCAGCAGTCGGATGAGGGCTAGCGGTACCTACGAGCAGTACTTC; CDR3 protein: CASSRMRASGTYEQYF
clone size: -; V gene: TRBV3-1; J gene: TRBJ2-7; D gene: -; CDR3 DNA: TGTGCCAGCAGCCAAGGCCCCTCAGGTCTATACGAGCAGTACTTC; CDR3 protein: CASSQGPSGLYEQYF
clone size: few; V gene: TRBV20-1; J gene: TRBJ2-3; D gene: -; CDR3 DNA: TGCAGTGCTAGAGCTAGCACAGATACGCAGTATTTT; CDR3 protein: CSARASTDTQYF
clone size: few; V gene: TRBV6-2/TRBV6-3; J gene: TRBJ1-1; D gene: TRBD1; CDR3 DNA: TGTGCCAGCAGTCACGGACAGGGGAACACTGAAGCTTTCTTT; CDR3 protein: CASSHGQGNTEAFF
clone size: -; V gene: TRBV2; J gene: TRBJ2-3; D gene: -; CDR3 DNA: TGTGCCAGCAGAAGGGACAGCACAGATACGCAGTATTTT; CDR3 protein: CASRRDSTDTQYF
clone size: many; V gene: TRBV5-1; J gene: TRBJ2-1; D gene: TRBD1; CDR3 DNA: TGCGCCAGCTCGACCTTGACAGGGCAAGGTAATGAGCAGTTCTTC; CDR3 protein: CASSTLTGQGNEQFF
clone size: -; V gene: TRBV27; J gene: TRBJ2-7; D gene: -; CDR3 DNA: TGTGCCAGCAGCCGGGGACAAGAGCAGTACTTC; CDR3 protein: CASSRGQEQYF
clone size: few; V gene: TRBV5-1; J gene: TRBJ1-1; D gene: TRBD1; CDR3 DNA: TGCGCCAGCAGCGCCAACCCCCGGGACAGGGGAGCTTTCTTT; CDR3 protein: CASSANPRDRGAFF